These 17 T cell receptor beta chains were sequenced from one sample in a study of T cell repertoires in cytomegalovirus infection (dated by TCRdb to the late 2010s). The sample's treatment or condition label is to be understood as: in vitro stimulation with specific CMV peptide epitopes to enrich CMV-specific T cells. The data were produced on an Illumina HiSeq 1500. TCRdb handled the public reads itself, with Q25 trimming in fastp and clone calling in MiXCR, and kept productive beta chains. For every CDR3 protein sequence, its rows merge into one entry that carries the most common genes and DNA. Here the sample has roughly 800,000 distinct CDR3 sequences; about 29% occur a single time. The ten biggest clones cover 13% of the sample. These receptors have no known antigen. Sequences were derived from cultured CD8+ T cells from PBMCs, sampled from culture after CMV antigen stimulation. All receptors come from a human donor in good health (CMV status not recorded). Some clones in this sample may be carry-over from other donors' samples.

This clonotype occurred a few times. The rearrangement uses TRBV11-1 and TRBJ2-2; tentatively, D is TRBD1 or TRBD2 (6 bases each). The CDR3 has 16 amino acids. V lost 1 base and J lost 5, with 14 bases in between. Germline loops: CDR1 SGHAT, CDR2 FQDESV (reference sequence). CDR3 in DNA: TGTGCCAGCAGCTTAGAAGGGGGGTTATTAACCGGGGAGCTGTTTTTT. Amino acid sequence: CASSLEGGLLTGELFF.

V usage is TRBV5-6 and J usage is TRBJ2-7; 11 bases match TRBD1. The CDR3 length is 17 residues. CDR1 is SGHDT, CDR2 YYEEEE, per germline. V was pared by 0 bases and J by 4 bases, with 9 bases of the junction left unmatched. CDR3 amino acids: CASSLAIGDRGWYEQYV. The CDR3 bases are TGTGCCAGCAGCTTGGCCATCGGGGACAGGGGGTGGTACGAGCAGTACGTC.

This chain links TRBV7-6 with TRBJ2-5, with D perhaps TRBD2 (6 bases). The V end was cut by 1 base, the J end by 1 base, with 10 bases between. This CDR3 comprises 15 residues. The germline V gene encodes CDR1 SGHVS and CDR2 FNYEAQ. The CDR3 reads CASSLDGGTQETQYF. The CDR3 nucleotides are TGTGCCAGCAGCTTAGACGGAGGGACCCAAGAGACCCAGTACTTC.

The CDR3 DNA reads TGTGCCAGCGGCAGGACAGACCCAAGCACAGATACGCAGTATTTT. It specifies CASGRTDPSTDTQYF. This chain joins TRBV7-9 and TRBJ2-3; perhaps TRBD1 as D (6 bases). Looked up from germline, CDR1 is SEHNR and CDR2 is FQNEAQ (reference sequence). There are 15 residues in the CDR3. V lost 8 bases and J 0 bases, leaving 15 bases between the germline ends.

This chain connects TRBV27 to TRBJ1-1, with 8 bases that match TRBD1. Germline CDR1 is MNHEY and CDR2 is SMNVEV (reference sequence). The junction had 3 bases not matched to a gene; V was cut back by 5 bases and J by 1 base. The CDR3 is 14 amino acids. The CDR3 DNA sequence: TGTGCCAGCAGTGTCAGGGGGCAGAACACTGAAGCTTTCTTT. Its translation is CASSVRGQNTEAFF.

This clonotype has more than one count but fewer than ten. J is TRBJ1-1 and V is TRBV12-3 or TRBV12-4; the D is unclear. The CDR3 length is 11 residues. Trimming took 3 bases from V and 8 from J, leaving 7 bases between them. The DNA for the CDR3 is TGTGCCAGCAGTTTCCGGTGGGAAGCTTTCTTT. It translates to CASSFRWEAFF.

The chain employs TRBV7-6 and TRBJ2-7, with D possibly being TRBD1 (6 bases). Per germline, CDR1 SGHVS and CDR2 FNYEAQ. V was cut by 5 bases and J by 0 bases, with 17 bases left in between. The CDR3 extends over 16 amino acids. Here the CDR3 DNA reads TGTGCCAGCAGCCCAGAGGCAGGGGAAAGCTCCTACGAGCAGTACGTC. This sequence encodes CASSPEAGESSYEQYV.

The chain joins TRBV2 to TRBJ2-1; 7 nucleotides align to TRBD2. In germline, CDR1 is SNHLY, CDR2 FYNNEI. V lost 5 bases, J lost 9 bases, and 10 bases stayed unmatched. The length of the CDR3 is 14 residues. CDR3 residues: CASSMGGGLFEQFF. In DNA, the CDR3 is TGTGCCAGCAGTATGGGGGGGGGATTGTTTGAGCAGTTCTTC.

The CDR3 bases are TGTGCCAGCAGTTCGAAGGCAATCGGAACCTACGAGCAGTACTTC. Its protein is CASSSKAIGTYEQYF. J is TRBJ2-7 and V is TRBV27, with no clear D. This CDR3 is built from 15 residues. Germline CDR1 and CDR2: MNHEY and SMNVEV (reference sequence). V was trimmed by 4 bases and J by 2 bases, leaving 15 bases between them.

This clonotype was seen a few times. A read error may account for a junction end that differs from germline. V usage is TRBV12-3 or TRBV12-4 and J usage is TRBJ2-1, with D tentatively TRBD1 (6 bases). CDR3 length equals 11 residues. This chain's CDR3 is CASSPTGTKVF. The CDR3 DNA reads as TGTGCCAGCAGTCCTACCGGGACAAAGGTCTTC.

This clonotype appeared many times. The rearrangement joins TRBV11-2 to TRBJ2-7, with 10 bases fitting TRBD1. The germline V gene has CDR1 SGHAT and CDR2 FQNNGV. V dropped 4 bases and J dropped 1; count of bases not matched to a gene: 4. The CDR3 consists of 15 residues. The CDR3 bases are TGTGCCAGCAGCTCAGAGGGACAGGGGTCCTACGAGCAGTACGTC. Its protein product is CASSSEGQGSYEQYV.

The CDR3 nucleotides read TGCAGTGCTAGAGACTTGGCCTCCTACAATGAGCAGTTCTTC. The encoded protein is CSARDLASYNEQFF. The rearrangement joins TRBV20-1 to TRBJ2-1; D is undetermined. In germline, CDR1 is DFQATT, CDR2 SNEGSKA (reference sequence). Trimming stripped 0 bases from V and 0 bases from J, with 6 bases between. This CDR3 has 14 amino acids.

This clonotype was observed at least ten times. V is TRBV7-2 and J is TRBJ1-1; no clear D. This CDR3 comprises 12 residues. Germline CDR1 reads SGHTA; CDR2 reads FQGNSA. The V and J ends lost 3 bases and 4 bases respectively, with 6 bases between them. CDR3 sequence reads: CASSFEVTEAFF. In DNA form, the CDR3 reads TGTGCCAGCAGCTTTGAGGTCACTGAAGCTTTCTTT.

Ten or more counts support this clonotype. The CDR3 spells CASSFSTGLEKLFF. CDR3 nucleotide sequence: TGTGCCAGCAGCTTCTCAACAGGGCTCGAAAAACTGTTTTTT. This chain links TRBV7-9 with TRBJ1-4; TRBD1 might be the D (6 bases). This CDR3 contains 14 residues. Germline loops: CDR1 SEHNR, CDR2 FQNEAQ (reference sequence). Trimming removed 3 bases from V and 8 bases from J, with 13 bases in between.

The chain carries TRBV19 and TRBJ2-2; no clear D gene. The germline V and J ends were trimmed by 0 bases and 6 bases, with 20 bases remaining between them. The CDR3 totals 18 residues. The germline V gene has CDR1 LNHDA and CDR2 SQIVND (reference sequence). CDR3 DNA: TGTGCCAGTAGTATAGAGGGAACAGTTGCCCTAGTGTCCGGGGAGCTGTTTTTT. Translating gives CASSIEGTVALVSGELFF.

The gene calls are TRBV7-9 and TRBJ2-5; weak D call: TRBD2 (5 bases). The CDR3 contains 15 residues. Looked up from germline, CDR1 is SEHNR and CDR2 is FQNEAQ (reference sequence). Trimming left V 0 bases short and J 7 bases short, with 15 bases between. This CDR3 is CASSLAVSGESTQYF. The CDR3 DNA reads TGTGCCAGCAGCTTAGCGGTGTCCGGGGAATCGACCCAGTACTTC.

The chain joins TRBV29-1 to TRBJ1-1; TRBD1 is a possible D gene (5 bases). CDR3 size: 12 residues. Per the germline V gene, CDR1 is SQVTM and CDR2 is ANQGSEA. The ends were cut back, 3 bases at V and 8 bases at J, with 13 bases in the middle. CDR3 sequence (DNA): TGCAGCGTTGACGGCCAGAACAGGGAAGCTTTCTTT. Encoded protein: CSVDGQNREAFF.